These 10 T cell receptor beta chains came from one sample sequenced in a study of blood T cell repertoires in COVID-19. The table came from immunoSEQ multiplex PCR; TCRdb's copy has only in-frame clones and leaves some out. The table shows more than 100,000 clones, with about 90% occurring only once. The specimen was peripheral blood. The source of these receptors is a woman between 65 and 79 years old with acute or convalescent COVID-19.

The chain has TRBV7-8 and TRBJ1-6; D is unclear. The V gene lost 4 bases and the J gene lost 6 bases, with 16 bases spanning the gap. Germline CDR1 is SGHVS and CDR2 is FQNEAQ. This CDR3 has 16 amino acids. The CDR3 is CASSSRTGRSNSPLHF. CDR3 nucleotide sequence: TGTGCCAGCAGCTCAAGGACGGGGAGGTCTAATTCACCCCTCCACTTT.

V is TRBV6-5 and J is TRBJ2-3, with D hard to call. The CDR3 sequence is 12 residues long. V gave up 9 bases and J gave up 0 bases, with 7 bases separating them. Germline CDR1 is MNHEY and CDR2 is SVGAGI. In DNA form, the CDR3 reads TGTGCCAGTTTTTCGAGCACAGATACGCAGTATTTT. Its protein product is CASFSSTDTQYF.

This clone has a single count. The CDR3 DNA sequence: TGTGCCTGGAGGGGACAGAACTACGAGCAGTACTTC. This translates into CAWRGQNYEQYF. The gene calls are TRBV30 and TRBJ2-7; 7 positions agree with TRBD1. Per germline, CDR1 GTSNPN and CDR2 SVGIG (reference sequence). The CDR3 totals 12 residues. Losses at the gene ends were 3 bases for V and 3 bases for J; bases not matched to a gene: 2.

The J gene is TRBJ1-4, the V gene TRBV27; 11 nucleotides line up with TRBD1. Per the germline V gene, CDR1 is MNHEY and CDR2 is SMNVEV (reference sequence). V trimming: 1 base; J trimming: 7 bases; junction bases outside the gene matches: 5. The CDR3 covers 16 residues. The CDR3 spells CASSLLAGTGGEKLFF. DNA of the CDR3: TGTGCCAGCAGTTTATTGGCCGGGACAGGGGGTGAAAAACTGTTTTTT.

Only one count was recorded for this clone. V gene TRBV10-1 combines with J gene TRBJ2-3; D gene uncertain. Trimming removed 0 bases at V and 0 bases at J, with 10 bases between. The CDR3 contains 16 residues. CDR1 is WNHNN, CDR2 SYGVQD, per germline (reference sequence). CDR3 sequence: CASSESALTSTDTQYF. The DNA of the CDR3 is TGCGCCAGCAGTGAGTCCGCCCTCACTAGCACAGATACGCAGTATTTT.

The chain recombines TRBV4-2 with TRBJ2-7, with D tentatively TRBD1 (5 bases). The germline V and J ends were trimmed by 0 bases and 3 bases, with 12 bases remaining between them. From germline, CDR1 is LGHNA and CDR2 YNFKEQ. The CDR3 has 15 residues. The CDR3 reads CASSQERQGNYEQYF. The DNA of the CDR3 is TGTGCCAGCAGCCAAGAACGGCAGGGAAACTACGAGCAGTACTTC.

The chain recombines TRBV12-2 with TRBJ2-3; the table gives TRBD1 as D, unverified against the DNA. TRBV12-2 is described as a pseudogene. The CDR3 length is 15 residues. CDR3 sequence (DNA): TGTGCAAGTCGCATAAAACAGGGAAGATCAGATACGCAGTATTTT. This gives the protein CASRIKQGRSDTQYF.

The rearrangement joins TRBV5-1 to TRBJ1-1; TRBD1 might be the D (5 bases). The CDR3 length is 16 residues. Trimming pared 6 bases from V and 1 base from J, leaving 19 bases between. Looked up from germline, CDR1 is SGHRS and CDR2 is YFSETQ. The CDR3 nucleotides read TGCGCCAGCACCCCCCTTCCCGGGGGGGGGAACACTGAAGCTTTCTTT. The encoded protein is CASTPLPGGGNTEAFF.

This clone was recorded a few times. CDR3 loop: CASRPPWGGNTEAFF. The CDR3 DNA reads as TGTGCCAGCAGACCCCCCTGGGGAGGGAACACTGAAGCTTTCTTT. V and J are TRBV7-9 and TRBJ1-1; D gene ambiguous. The CDR3 sequence is 15 residues long. The germline gives CDR1 SEHNR, CDR2 FQNEAQ (reference sequence). The V end was cut by 6 bases, the J end by 1 base, with 15 bases between.

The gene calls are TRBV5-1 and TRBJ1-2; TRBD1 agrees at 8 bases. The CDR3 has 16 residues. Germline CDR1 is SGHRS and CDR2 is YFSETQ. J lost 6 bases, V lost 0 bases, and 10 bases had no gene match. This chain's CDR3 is CASSLEGRDRGDGYTF. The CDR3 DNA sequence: TGCGCCAGCAGCTTGGAGGGTAGAGACAGGGGCGATGGCTACACCTTC.